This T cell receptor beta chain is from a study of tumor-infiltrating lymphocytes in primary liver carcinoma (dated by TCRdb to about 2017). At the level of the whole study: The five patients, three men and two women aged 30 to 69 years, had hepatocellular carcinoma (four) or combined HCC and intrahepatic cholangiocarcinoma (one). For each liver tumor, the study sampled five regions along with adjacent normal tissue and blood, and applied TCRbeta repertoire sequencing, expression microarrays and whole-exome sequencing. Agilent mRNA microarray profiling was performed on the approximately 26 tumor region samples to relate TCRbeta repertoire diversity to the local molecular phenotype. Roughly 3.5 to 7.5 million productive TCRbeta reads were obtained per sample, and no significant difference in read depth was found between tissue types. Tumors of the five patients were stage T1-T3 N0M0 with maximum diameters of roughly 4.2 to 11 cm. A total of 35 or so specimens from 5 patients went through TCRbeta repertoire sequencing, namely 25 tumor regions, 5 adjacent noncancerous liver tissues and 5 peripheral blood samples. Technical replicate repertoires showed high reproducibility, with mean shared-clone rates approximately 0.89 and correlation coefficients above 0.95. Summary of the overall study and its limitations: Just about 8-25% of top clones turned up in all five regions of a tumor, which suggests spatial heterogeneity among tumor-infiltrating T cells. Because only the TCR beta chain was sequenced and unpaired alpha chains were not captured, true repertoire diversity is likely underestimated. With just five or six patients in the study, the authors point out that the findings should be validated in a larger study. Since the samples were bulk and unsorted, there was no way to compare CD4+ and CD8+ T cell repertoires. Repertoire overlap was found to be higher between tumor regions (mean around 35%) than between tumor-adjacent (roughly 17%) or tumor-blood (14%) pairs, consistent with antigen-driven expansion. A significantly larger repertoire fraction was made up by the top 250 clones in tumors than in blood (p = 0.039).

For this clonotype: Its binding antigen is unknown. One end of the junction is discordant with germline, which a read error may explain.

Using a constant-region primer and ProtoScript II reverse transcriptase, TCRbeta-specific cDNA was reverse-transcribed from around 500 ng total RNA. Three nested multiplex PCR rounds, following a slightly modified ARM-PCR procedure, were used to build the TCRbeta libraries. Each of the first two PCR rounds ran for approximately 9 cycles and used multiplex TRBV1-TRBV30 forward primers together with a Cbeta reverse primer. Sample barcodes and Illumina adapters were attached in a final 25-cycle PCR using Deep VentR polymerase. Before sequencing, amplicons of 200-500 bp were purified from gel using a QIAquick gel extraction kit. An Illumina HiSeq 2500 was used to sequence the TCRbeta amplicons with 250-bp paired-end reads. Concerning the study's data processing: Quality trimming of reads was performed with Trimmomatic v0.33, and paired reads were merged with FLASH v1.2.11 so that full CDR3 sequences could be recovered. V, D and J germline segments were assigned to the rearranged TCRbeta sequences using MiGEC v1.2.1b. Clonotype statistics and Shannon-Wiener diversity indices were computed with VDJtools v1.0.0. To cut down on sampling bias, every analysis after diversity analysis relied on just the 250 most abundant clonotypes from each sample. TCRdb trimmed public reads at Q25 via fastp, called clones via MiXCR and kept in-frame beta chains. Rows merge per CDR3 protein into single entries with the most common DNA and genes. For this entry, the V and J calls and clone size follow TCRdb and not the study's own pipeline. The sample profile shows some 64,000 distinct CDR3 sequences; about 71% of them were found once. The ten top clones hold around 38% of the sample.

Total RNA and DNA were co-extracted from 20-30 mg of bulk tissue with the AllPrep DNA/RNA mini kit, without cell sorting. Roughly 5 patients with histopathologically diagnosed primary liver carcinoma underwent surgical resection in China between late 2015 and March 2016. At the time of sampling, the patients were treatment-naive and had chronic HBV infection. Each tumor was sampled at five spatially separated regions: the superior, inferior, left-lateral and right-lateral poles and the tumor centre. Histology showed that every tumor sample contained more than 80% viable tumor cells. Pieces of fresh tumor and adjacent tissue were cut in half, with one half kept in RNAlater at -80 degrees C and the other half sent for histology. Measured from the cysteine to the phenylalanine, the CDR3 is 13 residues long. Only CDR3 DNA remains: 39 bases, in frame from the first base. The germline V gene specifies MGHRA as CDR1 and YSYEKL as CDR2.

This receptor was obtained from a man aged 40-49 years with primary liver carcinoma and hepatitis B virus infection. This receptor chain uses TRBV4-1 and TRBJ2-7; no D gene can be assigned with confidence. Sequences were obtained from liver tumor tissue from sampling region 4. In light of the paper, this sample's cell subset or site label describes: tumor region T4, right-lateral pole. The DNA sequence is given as TGTGCCAGCAGCCAAGGTCCGATATACGAGCAGTACTTC. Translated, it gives CASSQGPIYEQYF.